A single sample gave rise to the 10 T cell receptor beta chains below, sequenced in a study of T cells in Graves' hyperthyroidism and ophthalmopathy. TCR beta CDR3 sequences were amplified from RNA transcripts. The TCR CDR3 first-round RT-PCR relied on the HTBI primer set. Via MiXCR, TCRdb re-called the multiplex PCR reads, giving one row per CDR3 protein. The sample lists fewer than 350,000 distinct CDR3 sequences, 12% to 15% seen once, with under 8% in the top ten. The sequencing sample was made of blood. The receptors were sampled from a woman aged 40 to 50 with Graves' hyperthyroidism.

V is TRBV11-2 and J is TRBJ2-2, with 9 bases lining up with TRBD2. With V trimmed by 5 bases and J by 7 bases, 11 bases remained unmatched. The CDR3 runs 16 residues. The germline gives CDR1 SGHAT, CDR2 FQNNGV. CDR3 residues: CASSPLSGRIIGELFF. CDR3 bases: TGTGCCAGCAGCCCCCTTAGCGGGAGAATAATCGGGGAGCTGTTTTTT.

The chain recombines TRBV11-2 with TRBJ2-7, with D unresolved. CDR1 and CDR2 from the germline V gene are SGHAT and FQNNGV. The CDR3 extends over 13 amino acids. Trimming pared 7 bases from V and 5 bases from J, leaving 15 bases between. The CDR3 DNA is TGTGCCAGCAACTCCAATCCCCAAGACGAGCAGTACTTC. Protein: CASNSNPQDEQYF.

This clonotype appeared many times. CDR3 nucleotide sequence: TGTGCCTATGGACAGTACCAAGAGACCCAGTACTTC. The encoded protein is CAYGQYQETQYF. This chain uses TRBV30 with TRBJ2-5; tentative D call: TRBD1 (6 bases). CDR3 length equals 12 residues. Looked up from germline, CDR1 is GTSNPN and CDR2 is SVGIG (reference sequence). V was clipped by 7 bases and J by 0 bases, with 9 bases between them.

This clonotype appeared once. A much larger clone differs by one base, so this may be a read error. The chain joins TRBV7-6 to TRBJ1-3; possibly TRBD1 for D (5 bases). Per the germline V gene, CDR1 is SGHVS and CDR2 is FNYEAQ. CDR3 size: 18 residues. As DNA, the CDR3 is TGTGCCGGCAGCTTAGAGGGAAGAGGGGCGAGCTCTGGAAACACCATATATTTT. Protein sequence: CAGSLEGRGASSGNTIYF.

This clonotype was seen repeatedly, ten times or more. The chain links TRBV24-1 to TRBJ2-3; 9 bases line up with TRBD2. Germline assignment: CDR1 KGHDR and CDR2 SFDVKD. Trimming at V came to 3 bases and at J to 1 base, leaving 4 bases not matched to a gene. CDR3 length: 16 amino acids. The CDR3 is CATSDRTSDRTDTQYF. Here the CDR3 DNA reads TGTGCCACCAGTGATAGGACTAGCGATCGCACAGATACGCAGTATTTT.

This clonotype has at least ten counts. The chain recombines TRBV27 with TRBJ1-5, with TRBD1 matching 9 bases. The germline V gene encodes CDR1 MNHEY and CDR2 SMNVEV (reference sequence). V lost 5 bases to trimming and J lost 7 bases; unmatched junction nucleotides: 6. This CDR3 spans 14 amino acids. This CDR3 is CASSPSDRGQPQHF. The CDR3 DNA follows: TGTGCCAGCAGTCCCTCGGACAGGGGCCAGCCCCAGCATTTT.

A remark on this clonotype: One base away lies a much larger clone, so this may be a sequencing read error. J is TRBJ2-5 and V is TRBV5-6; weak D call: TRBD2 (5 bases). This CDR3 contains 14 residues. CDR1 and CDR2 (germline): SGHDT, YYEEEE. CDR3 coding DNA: TGTGCCGGCAGCTTCGGCGGGTACCAAGAGACCCAGTACTTC. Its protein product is CAGSFGGYQETQYF.

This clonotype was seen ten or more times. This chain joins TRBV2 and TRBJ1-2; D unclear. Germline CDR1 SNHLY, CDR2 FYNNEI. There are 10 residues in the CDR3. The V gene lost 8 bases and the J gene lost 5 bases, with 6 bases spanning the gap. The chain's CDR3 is CASRSYGYTF. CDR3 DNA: TGTGCCAGCCGGAGTTATGGCTACACCTTC. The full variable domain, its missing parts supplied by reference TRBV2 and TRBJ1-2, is EPEVTQTPSHQVTQMGQEVILRCVPISNHLYFYWYRQILGQKVEFLVSFYNNEISEKSEIFDDQFSVERPDGSNFTLKIRSTKLEDSAMYFCASRSYGYTFGSGTRLTVV.

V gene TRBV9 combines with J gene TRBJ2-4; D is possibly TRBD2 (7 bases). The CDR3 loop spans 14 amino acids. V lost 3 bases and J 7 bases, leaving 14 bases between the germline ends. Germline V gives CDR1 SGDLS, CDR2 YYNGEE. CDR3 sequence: CASSGGGDINIQYF. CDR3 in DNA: TGTGCCAGCAGCGGGGGGGGGGACATTAACATTCAGTACTTC.

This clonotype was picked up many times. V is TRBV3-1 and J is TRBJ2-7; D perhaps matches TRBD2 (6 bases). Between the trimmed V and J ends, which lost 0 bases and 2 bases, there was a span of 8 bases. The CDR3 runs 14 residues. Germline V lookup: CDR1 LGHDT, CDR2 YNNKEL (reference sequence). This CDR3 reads CASSQDSGTYEQYF. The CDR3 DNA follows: TGTGCCAGCAGCCAAGATAGCGGTACCTACGAGCAGTACTTC.